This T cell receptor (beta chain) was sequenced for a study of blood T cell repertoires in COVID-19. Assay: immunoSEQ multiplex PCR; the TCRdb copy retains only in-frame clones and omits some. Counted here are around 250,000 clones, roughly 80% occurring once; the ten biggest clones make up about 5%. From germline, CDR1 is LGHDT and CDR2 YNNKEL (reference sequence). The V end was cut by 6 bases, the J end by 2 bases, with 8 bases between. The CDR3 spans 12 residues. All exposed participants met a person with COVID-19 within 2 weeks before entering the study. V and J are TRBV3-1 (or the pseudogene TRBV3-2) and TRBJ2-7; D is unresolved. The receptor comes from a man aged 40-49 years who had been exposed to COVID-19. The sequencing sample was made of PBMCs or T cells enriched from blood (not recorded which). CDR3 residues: CASRLGAYEQYF. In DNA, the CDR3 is TGTGCCAGCAGACTCGGAGCCTACGAGCAGTACTTC.